The clone carrying this TCR beta chain has ten or more counts. Its antigen is unidentified. There were TCR beta CDR3 regions amplified from RNA transcripts. First-round RT-PCR targeting the TCR CDR3 was performed with the HTBI primer set. TCRdb reprocessed the multiplex PCR reads via MiXCR and lists one record per CDR3 protein. The table lists fewer than 600,000 distinct CDR3 sequences, approximately 15% of them singletons, with less than 20% in the top ten. The V and J ends lost 2 bases and 4 bases respectively, with 11 bases between them. This CDR3 has 14 amino acids. CDR1 is SNHLY and CDR2 is FYNNEI in the germline V gene. This entry comes from a study of T cells in Graves' hyperthyroidism and ophthalmopathy. Points from the study as a whole: Ophthalmopathy, which appeared later, was predicted by the model a median approximately 6.7 months before onset.

Around 10 ml of fresh peripheral blood supplied the PBMCs. The sequencing input was blood. The rearrangement links TRBV2 to TRBJ1-1; D may be TRBD1 (5 bases). The sequence came from a woman under 30 with Graves' hyperthyroidism. In DNA form, the CDR3 reads TGTGCCAGCAGTGAATCGGGGCTCGGCACTGAAGCTTTCTTT. Protein: CASSESGLGTEAFF.